This T cell receptor (beta chain) appears in the sequencing data of a study of blood T cell repertoires in COVID-19. Overall study: Acute and convalescent COVID-19 samples came from the United States, Italy and Spain.

Per the original data handling: Amplification of reference gene primers was used by the study to estimate nucleated cell counts. Sequencing used immunoSEQ multiplex PCR; TCRdb keeps in-frame clones, though not all of them. The DNA was the basis for D and trimming; V, J and clone size are from that table. Of over 250,000 clones listed, 88% are singletons. The specimen was peripheral blood. The receptor comes from a man in his 60s who had recovered from COVID-19.

CDR3 loop: CASSLYIPPSTGDAGNTIYF. The CDR3 DNA reads as TGTGCCAGCAGTTTATATATCCCCCCCTCTACAGGGGACGCTGGAAACACCATATATTTT. The gene calls are TRBV27 and TRBJ1-3; 7 positions agree with TRBD1. CDR3 length equals 20 residues. CDR1 and CDR2 (germline): MNHEY, SMNVEV (reference sequence). After removal of 1 base from V and 2 bases from J, the junction contained 17 bases not matched to a gene.